This TCR beta chain is from a study of T cells in Graves' hyperthyroidism and ophthalmopathy. Whole-study findings and limits: Blood also held most thyroid clonotypes expanded beyond 0.001.

Across 18 months, stable Graves' hyperthyroidism was marked by no progression to ophthalmopathy. Clinicians diagnosed patients from clinical symptoms, serum thyroxine and TRAb, thyroid ultrasound and orbital computed tomography. This CDR3 has 14 residues. Germline loops: CDR1 LGHDT, CDR2 YNNKEL (reference sequence). Trimming shortened V by 2 bases and J by 3 bases, and 8 bases separated the two germline ends. This clonotype was observed at least ten times. The target antigen is unknown. RNA transcripts were the template for amplifying TCR beta CDR3 regions. When the TCR CDR3 underwent first-round RT-PCR, the HTBI primer set was used. TCRdb reprocessed the multiplex PCR reads via MiXCR and lists one record per CDR3 protein. The table lists roughly 330,000 distinct CDR3 sequences, roughly 15% of them singletons.

This TCR was recovered from a man aged 30-40 years with Graves' hyperthyroidism. The material sequenced was blood. This rearrangement joins TRBV3-1 to TRBJ2-1; D not resolved. This CDR3 reads CASSQIGDYNEQFF. Written as DNA, the CDR3 is TGTGCCAGCAGCCAAATAGGTGACTACAATGAGCAGTTCTTC.